The 24 T cell receptor beta chains below all came from one sample that was sequenced in a study of regulatory T cells in long-lasting Graves disease. In building TCR beta libraries, iRepertoire HTBI primers were used together with Arm-PCR of CDR3 regions. MiXCR, run by TCRdb on the multiplex PCR reads, gives a single entry per CDR3 protein. The table lists about 220,000 distinct CDR3 sequences, roughly 19% of them singletons. The time point is: newly diagnosed GD, antithyroid drugs for less than 3 months. The TCR library was prepared using RNA isolated from PBMCs. The same data also contributed to another study, on T cells in Graves' hyperthyroidism and ophthalmopathy.

The material was peripheral blood mononuclear cells (PBMCs), obtained at new diagnosis, from a patient treated with antithyroid drugs. These receptor sequences come from a woman aged 30 to 39 with Graves disease.

This chain links TRBV4-1 with TRBJ2-1; D is unclear. The length of the CDR3 is 16 residues. The V end was cut by 1 base, the J end by 0 bases, with 10 bases between. The germline CDR1 and CDR2 sequences are MGHRA and YSYEKL. The CDR3 loop is CASSQGVSPSYNEQFF. In nucleotides, the CDR3 is TGCGCCAGCAGCCAAGGAGTGAGTCCCTCCTACAATGAGCAGTTCTTC.

This clonotype was seen repeatedly, ten times or more. In DNA, the CDR3 is TGTGCCAGCAGTTTAATAACAGACTATAATTCACCCCTCCACTTT. Its protein is CASSLITDYNSPLHF. V and J are TRBV27 and TRBJ1-6, with D uncertain. Trimming took 2 bases from V and 3 from J, leaving 8 bases between them. Germline V gives CDR1 MNHEY, CDR2 SMNVEV (reference sequence). This CDR3 comprises 15 residues.

The table lists this clonotype with many counts. The rearrangement links TRBV6-5 to TRBJ1-5, with unresolved D. From germline, CDR1 is MNHEY and CDR2 SVGAGI. CDR3 length: 14 residues. Trimming pared 4 bases from V and 7 bases from J, leaving 14 bases between. CDR3 nucleotide sequence: TGTGCCAGCAGTTCTGGAAAGGTGGGACAGCCCCAGCATTTT. Its translation is CASSSGKVGQPQHF.

In this sample, this clonotype turned up many times. This sequence joins TRBV19 and TRBJ1-2; D is ambiguous. The CDR3 totals 13 residues. V dropped 4 bases and J dropped 1 base, with 7 bases sitting between them. CDR1 and CDR2 (germline): LNHDA, SQIVND (reference sequence). This CDR3 is CASSRQLNYGYTF. Written as DNA, the CDR3 is TGTGCCAGTAGTAGGCAGCTTAACTATGGCTACACCTTC. Full variable domain (remainder filled in from reference TRBV19 and TRBJ1-2): DGGITQSPKYLFRKEGQNVTLSCEQNLNHDAMYWYRQDPGQGLRLIYYSQIVNDFQKGDIAEGYSVSREKKESFPLTVTSAQKNPTAFYLCASSRQLNYGYTFGSGTRLTVV.

This clonotype was seen repeatedly, ten times or more. The V call is TRBV27, the J call TRBJ2-7, with 12 positions matching TRBD2. Germline V gene lookup returns CDR1 MNHEY and CDR2 SMNVEV (reference sequence). CDR3 length: 17 amino acids. V shed 3 bases and J 3 bases; nucleotides not matched to a gene: 9. The CDR3 DNA reads TGTGCCAGCAGTTTCGCAGGACTAGCGGGGACCTACTACGAGCAGTACTTC. Its translation: CASSFAGLAGTYYEQYF.

The CDR3 coding sequence is TGTGCCAGCAGGGTGGGACTAGCGGGAGGATCTGGGGAGCTGTTTTTT. Residues: CASRVGLAGGSGELFF. The chain links TRBV6-1 to TRBJ2-2; 15 nucleotides line up with TRBD2. The germline CDR1 and CDR2 sequences are MNHNS and SASEGT. This CDR3 region has 16 residues. The V and J ends lost 6 bases and 8 bases, in that order; junction bases with no gene match: 7.

V gene TRBV5-4 combines with J gene TRBJ2-7; D gene uncertain. This CDR3 has 16 residues. Germline CDR1 is SGHNT and CDR2 is YYREEE (reference sequence). V gave up 2 bases and J gave up 0 bases, with 15 bases separating them. As DNA, the CDR3 is TGTGCCAGCAGCTTTTACCCACTGGACCCCTCCTACGAGCAGTACTTC. It translates to CASSFYPLDPSYEQYF.

This clonotype was picked up many times. This chain links TRBV5-1 with TRBJ1-2; the match to TRBD1 covers 8 bases. Trimming removed 4 bases from V and 4 bases from J; junction bases left unmatched: 9. The germline gives CDR1 SGHRS, CDR2 YFSETQ. This CDR3 region has 15 residues. DNA for the CDR3: TGCGCCAGCAGCGGAGGACAGGGCGCCGTCTATGGCTACACCTTC. Translated, it gives CASSGGQGAVYGYTF.

Many counts were recorded for this clonotype. This chain joins TRBV6-5 and TRBJ1-3, with D possibly TRBD1 on 5 matching bases. Between the trimmed V and J ends, which lost 4 bases and 0 bases, there was a span of 16 bases. The CDR3 extends over 17 amino acids. The germline gives CDR1 MNHEY, CDR2 SVGAGI. CDR3 sequence (DNA): TGTGCCAGCAGTTCAAAAAGACAGAAGAGCTCTGGAAACACCATATATTTT. It yields the protein CASSSKRQKSSGNTIYF.

This chain links TRBV12-3 or TRBV12-4 with TRBJ1-2, with 7 bases matching TRBD1. The CDR3 is 16 residues long. V dropped 2 bases and J dropped 8; count of bases not matched to a gene: 14. CDR3 loop: CASSLKTGRTRAGYTF. CDR3 sequence (DNA): TGTGCCAGCAGTTTAAAGACAGGGCGTACCCGGGCGGGCTACACCTTC.

Ten or more counts support this clonotype. V usage is TRBV29-1 and J usage is TRBJ2-3; 10 nucleotides agree with TRBD2. CDR1 is SQVTM and CDR2 is ANQGSEA in the germline V gene. This CDR3 has 14 residues. Germline trimming cut 3 bases from V and 4 bases from J; bases unmatched to any gene: 4. In DNA form, the CDR3 reads TGCAGCGTTGACCCTAGCGGGAGATCAGATACGCAGTATTTT. It translates to CSVDPSGRSDTQYF.

This clonotype was detected ten times or more. This rearrangement joins TRBV30 to TRBJ1-6; 9 positions agree with TRBD1. The germline CDR1 and CDR2 sequences are GTSNPN and SVGIG (reference sequence). This CDR3 is 16 amino acids long. V lost 2 bases, J lost 3 bases, and 5 bases stayed unmatched. CDR3 sequence (DNA): TGTGCCTGGAGTATAACAGGGGGCGACTATAATTCACCCCTCCACTTT. Translation gives CAWSITGGDYNSPLHF.

V and J are TRBV4-1 and TRBJ1-2; D may be TRBD1 (5 bases). The V and J ends lost 1 base and 5 bases respectively, with 23 bases between them. The CDR3 is made up of 18 amino acids. Germline V gene lookup returns CDR1 MGHRA and CDR2 YSYEKL. The chain's CDR3 is CASSQGRWGRKGRYGYTF. CDR3 DNA: TGCGCCAGCAGCCAAGGAAGATGGGGGAGGAAGGGAAGGTATGGCTACACCTTC.

V usage is TRBV29-1 and J usage is TRBJ2-7; 13 nucleotides align to TRBD2. The junction had 6 bases not matched to a gene; V was cut back by 5 bases and J by 5 bases. This CDR3 has 14 residues. From germline, CDR1 is SQVTM and CDR2 ANQGSEA. CDR3 bases: TGCAGCGTTCAGGGACTAGCGGGGTCCCACGAGCAGTACTTC. Translation: CSVQGLAGSHEQYF.

This sequence joins TRBV24-1 and TRBJ1-5; 9 bases are shared with TRBD1. The CDR3 extends over 15 amino acids. Trimming removed 9 bases from V and 1 base from J; junction bases left unmatched: 6. Germline-derived CDR1 and CDR2 are KGHDR and SFDVKD. The CDR3 region is CATGTTGGSNQPQHF. The CDR3 DNA is TGTGCCACCGGAACGACAGGGGGGAGCAATCAGCCCCAGCATTTT.

This clonotype was seen many times. The CDR3 region has the DNA TGTGCCAGCAGCTTAGCGCAGAAGACCCAGTACTTC. This translates into CASSLAQKTQYF. V usage is TRBV7-2 and J usage is TRBJ2-5, with D unclear. CDR1 and CDR2 (germline): SGHTA, FQGNSA. The CDR3 contains 12 residues. V was shortened by 0 bases and J by 6 bases, with 5 bases between the two germline ends.

In its sample, this clonotype was seen many times. This sequence joins TRBV20-1 and TRBJ2-5, with D perhaps given as TRBD1 or TRBD2 (5 bases each). Trimming took 5 bases from V and 3 from J, leaving 13 bases between them. Germline V gene lookup returns CDR1 DFQATT and CDR2 SNEGSKA (reference sequence). There are 13 residues in the CDR3. The CDR3 reads CSARGSSKETQYF. In DNA form, the CDR3 reads TGCAGTGCTCGGGGCAGCAGTAAAGAGACCCAGTACTTC.

This rearrangement joins TRBV2 to TRBJ2-7; 11 bases match TRBD1. Per the germline V gene, CDR1 is SNHLY and CDR2 is FYNNEI. Losses at the gene ends were 6 bases for V and 3 bases for J; bases not matched to a gene: 7. CDR3 length equals 15 residues. The CDR3 sequence: CASSQSGTGGYEQYF. CDR3 DNA: TGTGCCAGCAGCCAAAGCGGGACAGGGGGCTACGAGCAGTACTTC.

This clonotype was recorded at least ten times. The chain is built from TRBV9 and TRBJ2-7, with D possibly being TRBD2 (5 bases). The CDR3 extends over 14 amino acids. With 1 base removed from V and 2 bases from J, the gap between germline ends came to 10 bases. Germline V gene data show CDR1 as SGDLS and CDR2 as YYNGEE. CDR3 region: CASSVTGSPYEQYF. The CDR3 DNA follows: TGTGCCAGCAGCGTAACGGGGTCCCCCTACGAGCAGTACTTC.

This clonotype has a count of ten or more. A much more abundant neighbour one base away suggests this may be a read error. The chain has TRBV24-1 and TRBJ2-5; D unclear. The CDR3 spans 15 residues. V lost 4 bases and J 0 bases, leaving 11 bases between the germline ends. CDR1 and CDR2 (germline): KGHDR, SFDVKD. CDR3 sequence reads: CATSEARVNQETQYF. DNA of the CDR3: TGTGCCACCAGTGAGGCGAGAGTGAACCAAGAGACCCAGTACTTC.

This clonotype was seen only a few times. This chain joins TRBV20-1 and TRBJ2-5; TRBD2 might be the D (7 bases). Trimming stripped 7 bases from V and 5 bases from J, with 17 bases between. The CDR3 is 13 residues long. Germline values: CDR1 DFQATT, CDR2 SNEGSKA (reference sequence). CDR3 region: CSVNGGALETQYF. DNA of the CDR3: TGCAGTGTTAATGGGGGGGCTCTGGAGACCCAGTACTTC.

In its sample, this clonotype was seen many times. The CDR3 region has the DNA TGCAGTGCTAGAGTGGCGGCCTATAATTCACCCCTCCACTTT. It is translated as CSARVAAYNSPLHF. V and J are TRBV20-1 and TRBJ1-6; no clear D gene. This CDR3 region has 14 residues. The V end lost 1 base, the J end lost 2 bases, and 6 bases lay between the germline ends. Germline V gene lookup returns CDR1 DFQATT and CDR2 SNEGSKA (reference sequence).

The sample holds many counts of this clonotype. J is TRBJ1-5 and V is TRBV20-1; D might be TRBD1 (5 bases). Germline V CDR1 and CDR2: DFQATT, SNEGSKA (reference sequence). Between the trimmed V and J ends, which lost 2 bases and 0 bases, there was a span of 8 bases. This CDR3 is built from 14 residues. The DNA of the CDR3 is TGCAGTGCTAGACAGGGCCTTAGCAATCAGCCCCAGCATTTT. It specifies CSARQGLSNQPQHF.

This clonotype has at least ten counts. This rearrangement joins TRBV30 to TRBJ2-5; D gene unclear. There are 13 residues in the CDR3. The germline CDR1 and CDR2 sequences are GTSNPN and SVGIG (reference sequence). Trimming took off 0 bases at V and 5 bases at J, with 10 bases between the two ends. CDR3 amino acids: CAWSVRKSETQYF. CDR3 DNA: TGTGCCTGGAGTGTACGGAAGTCGGAGACCCAGTACTTC.